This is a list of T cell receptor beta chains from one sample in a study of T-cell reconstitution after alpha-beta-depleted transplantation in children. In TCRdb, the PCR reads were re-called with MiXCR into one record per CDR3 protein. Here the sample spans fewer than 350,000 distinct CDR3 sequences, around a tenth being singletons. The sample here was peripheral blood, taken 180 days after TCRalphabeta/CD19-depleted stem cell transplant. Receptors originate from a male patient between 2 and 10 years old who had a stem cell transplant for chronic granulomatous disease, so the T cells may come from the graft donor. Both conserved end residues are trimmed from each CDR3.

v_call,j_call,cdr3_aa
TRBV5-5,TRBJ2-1,ASSLGASWNEQF
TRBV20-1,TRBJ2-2,SARVPGADTGELF
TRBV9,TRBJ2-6,ASSPGTGRSGANVLT
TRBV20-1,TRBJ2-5,SAPGPRGETQY
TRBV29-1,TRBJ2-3,SVATTVGTGLADTQY
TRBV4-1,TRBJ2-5,ASSQGRVRETQY
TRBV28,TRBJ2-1,ASSLPQVAGGGNEQF
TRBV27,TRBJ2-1,ASSQLSAGMTSNEQF
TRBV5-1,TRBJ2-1,ASSLVPSGVPSSYNEQF
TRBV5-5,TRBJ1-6,ASSGTGGRDSPLH
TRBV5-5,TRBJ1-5,ASSLAPDTQPQH
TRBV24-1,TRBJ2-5,ATAEGQGRETQY
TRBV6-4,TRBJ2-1,ASSDSGLDYNEQF
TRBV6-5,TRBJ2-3,ASSYGTSDTDTQY
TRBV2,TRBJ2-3,ASRTRTSGATNVDTDTQY
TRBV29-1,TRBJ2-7,SVLMEGSSYEQY
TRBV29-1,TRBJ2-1,SVASLLRDEQF
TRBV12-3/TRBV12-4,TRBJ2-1,ASSRNGLGTYNEQF
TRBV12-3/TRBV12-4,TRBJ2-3,ASSRQRPSTDTQY
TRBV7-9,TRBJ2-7,ASSSSTSGYTQSGQY
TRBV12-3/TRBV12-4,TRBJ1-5,ASSSARDRSLNQPQH
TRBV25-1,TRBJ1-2,ASSESLGYT
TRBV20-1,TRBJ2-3,SANPPRSTDTQY
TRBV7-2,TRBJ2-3,ASSISRGDTQY
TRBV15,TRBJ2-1,ATSGGQGGNEQF
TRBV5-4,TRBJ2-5,ADGPGRETQY
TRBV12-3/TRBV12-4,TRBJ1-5,ASSSGTGDDQPQH